The entry that follows covers one TCR beta chain sequence. The target antigen is unknown. V was shortened by 5 bases and J by 9 bases, with 21 bases between the two germline ends. CDR1 and CDR2 from the germline V gene are SGHAT and FQNNGV. The CDR3 runs 15 residues. The data stem from a study of shared clonotypes between healthy human individuals. Broader study findings: Few donors restricted represented genetic and exposure-history diversity.

Selected positively for CCR7 and CD45RO-negative, naive CD8 cells excluded terminally differentiated effector memory CD45RA+ cells. Per the authors' pipeline: Quality scores were absent from the junction-only immunoSEQ sequences, so filtering differed. Produced via immunoSEQ multiplex PCR; TCRdb's table is partial and in-frame only. V and J calls and clone size follow that table, whereas D and trimming were derived from the DNA. Here the sample spans about 2 million clones, roughly 94% being singletons. The rearrangement joins TRBV11-2 to TRBJ2-3; D assignment may be TRBD1 or TRBD2 (6 bases each). The sequence came from a man in his late teens or twenties in good health. The sequenced sample consisted of naive CD8+ T cells sorted from blood. The CDR3 sequence: CASSHPATGGETQYF. For the CDR3, the DNA is TGTGCCAGCAGCCACCCGGCGACCGGGGGCGAGACGCAGTATTTT.